The 28 T cell receptor beta chains in this list originate from one sample, sequenced in a study of a mutant IDH1 vaccine in newly diagnosed glioma. No antigen has been assigned to these receptors. Here immunoSEQ multiplex PCR was the method, and the copy in TCRdb shows in-frame clones only, minus some. The sample includes under 13,000 clones, approximately 88% of them seen just once. This sample's time point: week 23, last vaccination. Doses comprised 300 ug of mutant IDH1 20-mer peptide each, plus topical imiquimod. Sequencing was performed on PBMCs, taken from a glioma patient whose treatment included an IDH1 peptide vaccine. These receptors all come from a woman aged 40 to 55 with glioma. Some clones in this sample may be carry-over from other donors' samples.

This rearrangement joins TRBV4-1 to TRBJ1-1; the D is unclear. The CDR3 has 15 residues. The V and J ends lost 0 bases and 7 bases respectively, with 15 bases between them. Germline values: CDR1 MGHRA, CDR2 YSYEKL. The DNA for the CDR3 is TGCGCCAGCAGCCAAGAGTTACAGACTCATGGTGAAGCTTTCTTT. This encodes CASSQELQTHGEAFF.

This chain joins TRBV5-8 and TRBJ2-5, with 14 bases matching TRBD2. The germline gives CDR1 SGHTS, CDR2 YDEGEE. V dropped 4 bases and J dropped 5; count of bases not matched to a gene: 7. CDR3 size: 16 residues. The CDR3 reads CASSPGTSGSLETQYF. The CDR3 region has the DNA TGTGCCAGCAGCCCGGGGACTAGCGGGAGTTTGGAGACCCAGTACTTC.

The chain couples TRBV5-1 to TRBJ2-1; D remains ambiguous. Trimming left V 3 bases short and J 5 bases short, with 15 bases between. CDR1 is SGHRS, CDR2 YFSETQ, per germline. CDR3 length equals 15 residues. The CDR3 here is CASSSEDRIDNEQFF. In nucleotides, the CDR3 is TGCGCCAGCAGCTCCGAGGACCGGATAGACAATGAGCAGTTCTTC.

The chain links TRBV10-3 to TRBJ2-3; 14 bases align to TRBD2. V shed 5 bases and J 10 bases; nucleotides not matched to a gene: 11. CDR1 is ENHRY, CDR2 SYGVKD, per germline. The CDR3 loop spans 16 amino acids. CDR3 sequence: CAISSRLAGGKQAQYF. DNA of the CDR3: TGTGCCATCAGTTCAAGACTAGCGGGGGGGAAACAAGCGCAGTATTTT.

The V call is TRBV2, the J call TRBJ2-7; the D is unclear. V lost 3 bases and J lost 9, with 12 bases in between. The CDR3 consists of 12 residues. Germline CDR1 reads SNHLY; CDR2 reads FYNNEI. CDR3 sequence: CASSEYLAGQYF. CDR3 sequence (DNA): TGTGCCAGCAGTGAGTACCTCGCAGGGCAGTACTTC.

This clone was picked up one time. This sequence joins TRBV27 and TRBJ2-7; TRBD1 aligns across 8 bases. The CDR3 extends over 15 amino acids. Germline-derived CDR1 and CDR2 are MNHEY and SMNVEV (reference sequence). V lost 10 bases and J lost 5; bases outside the gene matches: 16. The CDR3 here is CATSPSRTGSHEQYF. The CDR3 DNA is TGTGCCACATCCCCCTCTCGGACAGGGTCGCACGAGCAGTACTTC.

DNA of the CDR3: TGTGCCAGCAGCCCTACGATCGCCGGGCCCCCCCGGGGTGAGCAGTTCTTC. Protein: CASSPTIAGPPRGEQFF. The chain recombines TRBV7-3 with TRBJ2-1; TRBD2 might be the D (5 bases). The germline V gene has CDR1 SGHTA and CDR2 FQGTGA. The CDR3 has 17 amino acids. Trimming removed 5 bases from V and 9 bases from J, with 26 bases in between.

This rearrangement joins TRBV15 to TRBJ2-1; no clear D. V lost 5 bases and J 9 bases, leaving 17 bases between the germline ends. This CDR3 comprises 14 residues. CDR1 and CDR2 from the germline V gene are LNHNV and YYDKDF (reference sequence). The DNA of the CDR3 is TGTGCCACCAGCCCCGACGCGAGGTACGGTGAGCAGTTCTTC. This gives the protein CATSPDARYGEQFF.

This clone was detected only once. The rearrangement links TRBV2 to TRBJ2-5; D may be TRBD2 (5 bases). Trimming cost V 4 bases and J 2 bases, with 11 bases left between them. The CDR3 runs to 14 residues. Germline CDR1 is SNHLY and CDR2 is FYNNEI. CDR3 region: CASSGQTKQETQYF. CDR3 in DNA: TGTGCCAGCAGTGGCCAGACTAAGCAAGAGACCCAGTACTTC. Supplemented by reference TRBV2 and TRBJ2-5, the full variable domain reads EPEVTQTPSHQVTQMGQEVILRCVPISNHLYFYWYRQILGQKVEFLVSFYNNEISEKSEIFDDQFSVERPDGSNFTLKIRSTKLEDSAMYFCASSGQTKQETQYFGPGTRLLVL.

The V gene is TRBV30, the J gene TRBJ2-7; TRBD1 is a possible D gene (5 bases). The CDR3 length is 13 residues. With 3 bases removed from V and 1 base from J, the gap between germline ends came to 10 bases. Germline CDR1 reads GTSNPN; CDR2 reads SVGIG (reference sequence). The CDR3 DNA is TGTGCCTGGAGCACAGGTACTTCCTACGAGCAGTACTTC. Its protein is CAWSTGTSYEQYF.

CDR3 bases: TGTGCCAGCAGCCACCTAGGGGGACAGGGCCAGCGAGAGCAGTTCTTC. Protein: CASSHLGGQGQREQFF. The chain is built from TRBV14 and TRBJ2-1; TRBD1 agrees at 9 bases. The CDR3 has 16 residues. The junction had 13 bases not matched to a gene; V was cut back by 3 bases and J by 10 bases. CDR1 is SGHDN and CDR2 is FVKESK in the germline V gene.

The V call is TRBV7-2, the J call TRBJ1-5; 8 bases agree with TRBD1. J was trimmed by 7 bases and V by 5 bases; bases with no gene match: 7. Germline CDR1 SGHTA, CDR2 FQGNSA. The CDR3 contains 14 residues. The CDR3 loop reads CASSPDRGGQPQHF. The CDR3 nucleotides are TGTGCCAGCAGCCCAGACAGGGGCGGACAGCCCCAGCATTTT.

The rearrangement uses TRBV18 and TRBJ1-2, with TRBD1 matching over 11 bases. CDR3 length equals 14 residues. Germline V gene lookup returns CDR1 KGHSH and CDR2 LQKENI. V was pared by 4 bases and J by 6 bases, with 4 bases of the junction left unmatched. CDR3 in amino acids: CASSRTGQGDGYTF. Here the CDR3 DNA reads TGTGCCAGCTCACGGACGGGACAGGGGGATGGCTACACCTTC.

The chain recombines TRBV6-4 with TRBJ2-1; 7 nucleotides agree with TRBD2. The germline V gene has CDR1 MRHNA and CDR2 SNTAGT. The junction had 6 bases not matched to a gene; V was cut back by 8 bases and J by 5 bases. The CDR3 has 13 residues. CDR3 nucleotide sequence: TGTGCCAGCTCCCCGGGGACTAACAATGAGCAGTTCTTC. Protein sequence: CASSPGTNNEQFF.

The chain recombines TRBV5-4 with TRBJ1-3, with D unclear. CDR1 is SGHNT and CDR2 is YYREEE in the germline V gene (reference sequence). V lost 2 bases and J lost 4, with 7 bases in between. This CDR3 region has 13 residues. CDR3 residues: CASSFQQGNTIYF. CDR3 DNA: TGTGCCAGCAGCTTTCAACAGGGAAACACCATATATTTT.

The chain carries TRBV15 and TRBJ2-5, with 12 positions matching TRBD2. The germline V gene has CDR1 LNHNV and CDR2 YYDKDF (reference sequence). The CDR3 has 15 amino acids. Trimming took 0 bases from V and 5 from J; bases not matched to a gene: 1. The CDR3 bases are TGTGCCACCAGCAGAGATCTAGCGGGAGGGGAGACCCAGTACTTC. It translates to CATSRDLAGGETQYF. The variable domain in full, with the rest retrieved from reference TRBV15 and TRBJ2-5, is DAMVIQNPRYQVTQFGKPVTLSCSQTLNHNVMYWYQQKSSQAPKLLFHYYDKDFNNEADTPDNFQSRRPNTSFCFLDIRSPGLGDTAMYLCATSRDLAGGETQYFGPGTRLLVL.

The V call is TRBV5-4, the J call TRBJ2-7; a possible D gene is TRBD1 (5 bases). V was cut by 0 bases and J by 5 bases, with 12 bases left in between. Germline V gene data show CDR1 as SGHNT and CDR2 as YYREEE (reference sequence). CDR3 length equals 14 residues. Written as DNA, the CDR3 is TGTGCCAGCAGCTTGGAACCCTTCAGGGACGAGCAGTACTTC. This sequence encodes CASSLEPFRDEQYF.

The rearrangement uses TRBV6-1 and TRBJ1-4; possible D gene TRBD1, 6 bases. Germline CDR1 reads MNHNS; CDR2 reads SASEGT. The V gene lost 2 bases and the J gene lost 0 bases, with 10 bases spanning the gap. The CDR3 is 16 amino acids. CDR3 residues: CASSEWGRATNEKLFF. For the CDR3, the DNA is TGTGCCAGCAGTGAATGGGGGCGTGCAACTAATGAAAAACTGTTTTTT.

The chain couples TRBV7-2 to TRBJ1-1; no clear D gene. Deletions cut 5 bases from V and 0 bases from J, with 16 bases between. Germline CDR1 SGHTA, CDR2 FQGNSA. The CDR3 runs 16 residues. This chain's CDR3 is CASSNYSWTMNTEAFF. The CDR3 coding sequence is TGTGCCAGCAGCAACTACAGCTGGACCATGAACACTGAAGCTTTCTTT.

J is TRBJ1-1 and V is TRBV6-1, with 8 bases matching TRBD1. V trimming: 7 bases; J trimming: 4 bases; junction bases outside the gene matches: 5. From germline, CDR1 is MNHNS and CDR2 SASEGT. CDR3 length equals 13 residues. Written as DNA, the CDR3 is TGTGCCAGCACTATAACAGGGGGCACTGAAGCTTTCTTT. Translation gives CASTITGGTEAFF.

This chain connects TRBV18 to TRBJ1-1; a weak D match, TRBD1 (6 bases). CDR3 length equals 15 residues. V was shortened by 6 bases and J by 4 bases, with 18 bases between the two germline ends. The V gene's germline CDR1 is KGHSH and CDR2 LQKENI. The CDR3 DNA follows: TGTGCCAGCTCCCCTAACGAGGGGGTGGTCACTGAAGCTTTCTTT. Its protein product is CASSPNEGVVTEAFF. The full variable domain, in which reference TRBV18 and TRBJ1-1 provide the parts outside the CDR3, is NAGVMQNPRHLVRRRGQEARLRCSPMKGHSHVYWYRQLPEEGLKFMVYLQKENIIDESGMPKERFSAEFPKEGPSILRIQQVVRGDSAAYFCASSPNEGVVTEAFFGQGTRLTVV.

The V call is TRBV9, the J call TRBJ1-2; 12 nucleotides align to TRBD1. V was clipped by 4 bases and J by 4 bases; unmatched bases: 11. This CDR3 is 17 amino acids long. Germline V gene data show CDR1 as SGDLS and CDR2 as YYNGEE. In nucleotides, the CDR3 is TGTGCCAGCAGCCCTTCCGGGACAGGGGGCTTGGGCTATGGCTACACCTTC. Its translation is CASSPSGTGGLGYGYTF.

This chain connects TRBV2 to TRBJ2-3; possibly TRBD2 for D (6 bases). The CDR3 sequence is 15 residues long. Between the trimmed V and J ends, which lost 1 base and 4 bases, there was a span of 12 bases. The V gene's germline CDR1 is SNHLY and CDR2 FYNNEI. CDR3 sequence reads: CASSEERVGPDTQYF. The DNA of the CDR3 is TGTGCCAGCAGTGAAGAGCGGGTCGGCCCAGATACGCAGTATTTT.

The rearrangement uses TRBV5-6 and TRBJ1-3; D gene unclear. The CDR3 consists of 17 residues. V shed 1 base and J shed 2 bases, with 16 bases lying between them. Germline V lookup: CDR1 SGHDT, CDR2 YYEEEE. CDR3 protein: CASSLFGFGSTGNTIYF. As DNA, the CDR3 is TGTGCCAGCAGCTTGTTCGGATTTGGCAGTACTGGAAACACCATATATTTT.

This clone has a single count. The chain employs TRBV1 and TRBJ2-1; the table's D gene call, TRBD2, was not cross checked with the DNA. TRBV1 is a documented pseudogene. The CDR3 covers 12 residues. The CDR3 DNA is TGCACCAGCAGCCGGGGAGAGTGGGAGCAGTTCTTC. Translated: CTSSRGEWEQFF.

The CDR3 loop is CASSIGSDYGYTF. CDR3 DNA sequence: TGTGCCAGTAGTATTGGCAGCGACTATGGCTACACCTTC. The gene calls are TRBV19 and TRBJ1-2; D unresolved. The CDR3 length is 13 residues. Trimming removed 3 bases at V and 3 bases at J, with 8 bases between. The V gene's germline CDR1 is LNHDA and CDR2 SQIVND (reference sequence).

This chain links TRBV7-6 with TRBJ2-1, with D unresolved. Germline CDR1 and CDR2: SGHVS and FNYEAQ. V lost 5 bases and J 0 bases, leaving 17 bases between the germline ends. CDR3 size: 17 residues. The CDR3 loop reads CASSPPPRPYSYNEQFF. DNA of the CDR3: TGTGCCAGCAGCCCTCCTCCGCGGCCATACTCCTACAATGAGCAGTTCTTC.

This clone was counted only a few times. The genes are TRBV4-1 and TRBJ2-3; D unclear. The CDR3 is made up of 13 amino acids. Germline V lookup: CDR1 MGHRA, CDR2 YSYEKL. Trimming removed 1 base from V and 5 bases from J, with 7 bases in between. The CDR3 bases are TGCGCCAGCAGCCAAGTCCCCGGAGATACGCAGTATTTT. It encodes CASSQVPGDTQYF.